These 24 T cell receptor beta chains share one sample of origin, sequenced in a study of metastatic and nonmetastatic thyroid tumors. Treatment of any kind had been given to no patient before thyroid surgery. TCRdb re-analyzed the PCR reads using MiXCR. The top ten clones hold roughly 16% of a sample with 11,000 or so clones, around two fifths of them seen once. The sample was tumor tissue. The receptor set was obtained from a female donor with papillary thyroid cancer or a benign thyroid nodule (not recorded which). Some clones in this sample may be carry-over from other donors' samples.

V is TRBV6-1 and J is TRBJ2-3; no firm D call. V was pared by 6 bases and J by 1 base, with 8 bases between. The CDR3 contains 13 residues. From germline, CDR1 is MNHNS and CDR2 SASEGT. CDR3 sequence: CASSLGGTDTQYF. CDR3 nucleotides: TGTGCCAGCAGCCTCGGCGGCACAGATACGCAGTATTTT.

The chain employs TRBV6-1 and TRBJ2-7; D possibly corresponds to TRBD1 (6 bases). Per germline, CDR1 MNHNS and CDR2 SASEGT. V lost 6 bases to trimming and J lost 0 bases, with 12 bases between them. The CDR3 is 14 residues long. In nucleotides, the CDR3 is TGTGCCAGCAGACAGGGACATTCCTCCTACGAGCAGTACTTC. It is translated as CASRQGHSSYEQYF.

The chain links TRBV12-3 or TRBV12-4 to TRBJ2-5; D unresolved. The length of the CDR3 is 13 residues. V was cut by 2 bases and J by 4 bases, with 8 bases left in between. CDR3 residues: CASSLNLLETQYF. As DNA, the CDR3 is TGTGCCAGCAGTTTAAATCTGCTAGAGACCCAGTACTTC.

This clone was observed a handful of times. The chain links TRBV27 to TRBJ1-2; TRBD1 aligns across 9 bases. CDR3 length equals 14 residues. V dropped 3 bases and J dropped 4; count of bases not matched to a gene: 3. CDR1 and CDR2 from the germline V gene are MNHEY and SMNVEV (reference sequence). CDR3 residues: CASSLGQGGYGYTF. The DNA of the CDR3 is TGTGCCAGCAGTTTGGGACAGGGTGGCTATGGCTACACCTTC.

The chain uses TRBV6-2 or TRBV6-3 and TRBJ1-2; maybe TRBD1 (5 bases). V lost 2 bases to trimming and J lost 7 bases, with 11 bases between them. This CDR3 has 13 amino acids. Germline assignment: CDR1 MNHEY and CDR2 SVGEGT. CDR3 sequence (DNA): TGTGCCAGCAGTTACGTGGCAGGGAGTGGCTACACCTTC. It translates to CASSYVAGSGYTF.

V is TRBV18 and J is TRBJ2-1; 7 bases fit TRBD2. Per germline, CDR1 KGHSH and CDR2 LQKENI. The CDR3 covers 16 residues. Trimming at V came to 1 base and at J to 4 bases, leaving 7 bases not matched to a gene. The CDR3 spells CASSPLPGGVYNEQFF. The CDR3 coding sequence is TGTGCCAGCTCACCACTTCCGGGGGGAGTTTACAATGAGCAGTTCTTC. The full variable domain, completed using reference TRBV18 and TRBJ2-1, is NAGVMQNPRHLVRRRGQEARLRCSPMKGHSHVYWYRQLPEEGLKFMVYLQKENIIDESGMPKERFSAEFPKEGPSILRIQQVVRGDSAAYFCASSPLPGGVYNEQFFGPGTRLTVL.

The genes are TRBV11-3 and TRBJ2-7; TRBD1 matches at 12 bases. CDR1 and CDR2 from the germline V gene are SGHNT and YENEEA. CDR3 length equals 16 residues. J was trimmed by 4 bases and V by 4 bases; bases with no gene match: 8. The CDR3 reads CASSSNRDRGPYEQYF. The CDR3 DNA is TGTGCCAGCAGCTCGAACCGGGACAGGGGGCCTTACGAGCAGTACTTC.

This clone has just a few counts. The J gene is TRBJ2-1, the V gene TRBV12-3 or TRBV12-4, with 9 positions matching TRBD2. J gave up 7 bases and V 4 bases, and 8 bases lay outside the gene matches. This CDR3 contains 15 residues. CDR3 sequence: CASSSMAGGPNEQFF. The CDR3 DNA reads as TGTGCCAGCAGTTCTATGGCGGGGGGGCCGAATGAGCAGTTCTTC.

V gene TRBV6-1 combines with J gene TRBJ1-2; 7 bases fit TRBD1. The V segment lost 6 bases and the J segment 6 bases; nucleotides outside the gene matches: 7. CDR3 length: 13 residues. Germline CDR1 is MNHNS and CDR2 is SASEGT. CDR3 sequence: CASSGLGGNGYTF. In DNA, the CDR3 is TGTGCCAGCAGCGGGTTAGGGGGCAATGGCTACACCTTC.

This clone was recorded a few times. The junction and the germline gene differ at one end; a read error may be behind it. The chain is built from TRBV19 and TRBJ1-2; weak D call: TRBD1 (5 bases). This CDR3 comprises 13 residues. The germline V gene has CDR1 LNHDA and CDR2 SQIVND (reference sequence). In DNA, the CDR3 is TGTGCCAGTAGTAGACAGAGTTCCGGCGGCTACGCCTTC. Encoded protein: CASSRQSSGGYAF.

This chain uses TRBV11-2 with TRBJ2-7, with 7 positions matching TRBD1. The junction had 7 bases not matched to a gene; V was cut back by 2 bases and J by 3 bases. The CDR3 loop spans 15 amino acids. From germline, CDR1 is SGHAT and CDR2 FQNNGV. The CDR3 reads CASSLWDRPRYEQYF. CDR3 nucleotide sequence: TGTGCCAGCAGCTTATGGGACAGACCCCGCTACGAGCAGTACTTC.

The rearrangement joins TRBV6-1 to TRBJ2-7, with D possibly TRBD2 on 6 matching bases. The CDR3 consists of 14 residues. The ends were cut back, 6 bases at V and 7 bases at J, with 19 bases in the middle. The germline gives CDR1 MNHNS, CDR2 SASEGT. This chain's CDR3 is CASRQEKASGEQYF. The CDR3, as DNA: TGTGCCAGCAGGCAGGAGAAAGCAAGCGGGGAGCAGTACTTC.

The V gene is TRBV20-1, the J gene TRBJ1-5; D might be TRBD1 (5 bases). Germline V gene data show CDR1 as DFQATT and CDR2 as SNEGSKA (reference sequence). The V end lost 0 bases, the J end lost 6 bases, and 18 bases lay between the germline ends. The CDR3 is made up of 16 amino acids. The CDR3 protein is CSARDPTRGVIQPQHF. CDR3 nucleotides: TGCAGTGCTAGAGATCCAACCAGAGGGGTGATTCAGCCCCAGCATTTT.

This clone was seen more than once but under ten times. The rearrangement joins TRBV28 to TRBJ2-7; D remains ambiguous. The CDR3 loop spans 13 amino acids. The germline CDR1 and CDR2 sequences are MDHEN and SYDVKM. The V and J ends lost 6 bases and 2 bases respectively, with 11 bases between them. This chain's CDR3 is CASSKVGPYEQYF. The CDR3 DNA follows: TGTGCCAGCAGCAAGGTTGGCCCCTACGAGCAGTACTTC.

In this sample, this clone turned up a few times. This chain links TRBV6-2 or TRBV6-3 with TRBJ1-1; 8 bases are a match to TRBD1. Trimming at V came to 5 bases and at J to 4 bases, leaving 15 bases not matched to a gene. This CDR3 is built from 17 residues. From germline, CDR1 is MNHEY and CDR2 SVGEGT. The CDR3 DNA follows: TGTGCCAGCAGTCACCGGACAGGGCGAGAGAGGGGCACTGAAGCTTTCTTT. Its translation: CASSHRTGRERGTEAFF.

This clone was seen only a few times. V gene TRBV6-1 combines with J gene TRBJ1-6; D is unresolved. V shed 2 bases and J shed 6 bases, with 14 bases lying between them. The length of the CDR3 is 16 residues. Germline loops: CDR1 MNHNS, CDR2 SASEGT. The CDR3 is CASSEQAPWGNSPLHF. In nucleotides, the CDR3 is TGTGCCAGCAGTGAACAGGCTCCCTGGGGTAATTCACCCCTCCACTTT.

V usage is TRBV20-1 and J usage is TRBJ1-1; 10 bases line up with TRBD1. CDR1 and CDR2 from the germline V gene are DFQATT and SNEGSKA (reference sequence). The CDR3 consists of 13 residues. The trim removed 8 bases at V and 5 bases at J, leaving 8 bases unmatched. CDR3 DNA sequence: TGCAGTCCTCGACAGGGGGCAATGACTGAAGCTTTCTTT. Translating it yields CSPRQGAMTEAFF.

The gene calls are TRBV20-1 and TRBJ2-7; the D is unclear. V was clipped by 0 bases and J by 3 bases, with 12 bases between them. The germline V gene has CDR1 DFQATT and CDR2 SNEGSKA (reference sequence). This CDR3 contains 14 residues. In nucleotides, the CDR3 is TGCAGTGCTAGAGATCCCAGGCGCCGCTACGAGCAGTACTTC. Amino acids: CSARDPRRRYEQYF.

This clone appeared a few times. The chain combines TRBV6-1 with TRBJ1-2, with 8 bases that match TRBD1. The CDR3 has 14 amino acids. V trimming: 6 bases; J trimming: 3 bases; junction bases outside the gene matches: 6. Germline V gives CDR1 MNHNS, CDR2 SASEGT. CDR3 amino acids: CASRGTGAYYGYTF. The CDR3 nucleotides are TGTGCCAGCAGGGGGACAGGCGCCTACTATGGCTACACCTTC.

The chain couples TRBV5-1 to TRBJ2-7; 9 nucleotides align to TRBD1. This CDR3 contains 13 residues. Trimming removed 4 bases from V and 5 bases from J; junction bases left unmatched: 4. Germline CDR1 reads SGHRS; CDR2 reads YFSETQ. The CDR3 protein is CASSTGTGNEQYF. The DNA for the CDR3 is TGCGCCAGCAGCACCGGGACAGGGAACGAGCAGTACTTC. Full variable domain (remainder filled in from reference TRBV5-1 and TRBJ2-7): KAGVTQTPRYLIKTRGQQVTLSCSPISGHRSVSWYQQTPGQGLQFLFEYFSETQRNKGNFPGRFSGRQFSNSRSEMNVSTLELGDSALYLCASSTGTGNEQYFGPGTRLTVT.

This clone was seen a handful of times. The rearrangement uses TRBV6-1 and TRBJ2-7; 7 bases fit TRBD2. V shed 5 bases, J shed 6 bases, and the junction held 10 bases outside the gene matches. CDR1 and CDR2 from the germline V gene are MNHNS and SASEGT. The CDR3 has 14 residues. The CDR3 sequence: CASSLQGGVSEQYF. The CDR3 coding sequence is TGTGCCAGCAGTCTCCAGGGAGGGGTCTCCGAGCAGTACTTC.

This clone is classed as large. The V gene is TRBV6-1, the J gene TRBJ1-1; unclear D gene. V was cut by 9 bases and J by 1 base, with 12 bases left in between. The CDR3 loop spans 13 amino acids. Germline V gene data show CDR1 as MNHNS and CDR2 as SASEGT. CDR3 nucleotides: TGTGCCAGTGGGCGGGTGGGGAACACTGAAGCTTTCTTT. Translation: CASGRVGNTEAFF.

This chain connects TRBV6-5 to TRBJ1-2, with 7 bases fitting TRBD1. The ends lost 0 bases at V and 3 bases at J; junction bases unmatched: 7. CDR1 is MNHEY and CDR2 is SVGAGI in the germline V gene. CDR3 length: 16 amino acids. CDR3 DNA: TGTGCCAGCAGTTACTCGAACAGGGGTCGGGACTATGGCTACACCTTC. Translated, it gives CASSYSNRGRDYGYTF.

The table lists this clone with a few counts. The gene calls are TRBV16 and TRBJ1-2, with TRBD1 matching 9 bases. V was pared by 4 bases and J by 8 bases, with 11 bases of the junction left unmatched. This CDR3 has 15 amino acids. Germline V gene sequence: CDR1 KGHSY, CDR2 FQNENV. The CDR3 here is CASSLTGGRSEGYTF. CDR3 sequence (DNA): TGTGCCAGCAGCCTTACAGGGGGCCGATCGGAGGGCTACACCTTC.